This entry lists 4 T cell receptor beta chains sequenced from one sample in a study of CD8 T cells in Susac syndrome. Random hexamers primed reverse transcription of about 0.45 to 1 ug RNA. TCRdb independently ran MiXCR on the immunoSEQ multiplex PCR reads; one entry per CDR3 protein. Counted here are under 95,000 distinct CDR3 sequences, approximately 95% occurring once; the ten biggest clones make up 0.45% to 0.5%. Material for sequencing was CD8+ T cells from PBMCs. The receptors derive from a human donor with Susac syndrome.

The J gene is TRBJ2-7, the V gene TRBV27; D uncertain. The CDR3 is 13 residues long. V shed 3 bases and J shed 5 bases, with 11 bases lying between them. The germline V gene has CDR1 MNHEY and CDR2 SMNVEV (reference sequence). For the CDR3, the DNA is TGTGCCAGCAGTTTTTCAGGAGTCCACGAGCAGTACTTC. Translation gives CASSFSGVHEQYF.

This clonotype was observed a handful of times. The J gene is TRBJ1-1, the V gene TRBV11-2, with no clear D. CDR1 SGHAT and CDR2 FQNNGV come from the germline V gene. The CDR3 is 15 amino acids. The germline V and J ends were trimmed by 0 bases and 1 base, with 9 bases remaining between them. Here the CDR3 DNA reads TGTGCCAGCAGCTTAGATCCGAGGACGAACACTGAAGCTTTCTTT. Encoded protein: CASSLDPRTNTEAFF. Variable domain in full (rest from reference TRBV11-2 and TRBJ1-1): EAGVAQSPRYKIIEKRQSVAFWCNPISGHATLYWYQQILGQGPKLLIQFQNNGVVDDSQLPKDRFSAERLKGVDSTLKIQPAKLEDSAVYLCASSLDPRTNTEAFFGQGTRLTVV.

V gene TRBV29-1 combines with J gene TRBJ2-4; a weak D match, TRBD2 (7 bases). CDR1 is SQVTM, CDR2 ANQGSEA, per germline. The CDR3 extends over 20 amino acids. Trimming cost V 4 bases and J 0 bases, with 28 bases left between them. In DNA, the CDR3 is TGCAGCGTTGTCCAGGGACTGGGGCTGTGGGGGGGGCTAGCCAAAAACATTCAGTACTTC. Translated: CSVVQGLGLWGGLAKNIQYF.

The chain recombines TRBV4-3 with TRBJ2-7, with 10 bases aligning to TRBD2. The CDR3 extends over 16 amino acids. CDR1 and CDR2 (germline): LGHNA, YSLEER. The V segment lost 1 base and the J segment 4 bases; nucleotides outside the gene matches: 7. CDR3 loop: CASSQGASGSGYEQYF. The CDR3 DNA reads as TGCGCCAGCAGCCAAGGAGCTAGCGGGAGTGGGTACGAGCAGTACTTC.